This T cell receptor (beta chain) is drawn from a study of cytomegalovirus exposure and HLA in healthy donors listed by TCRdb under 2017. A note on the overall study: An earlier analysis of about 560 of the donors reported 276 Gb of sequence data and 95 million to 140 million unique TCR beta sequences obtained from around 170 million T cells. An early release covering roughly 600 HLA-typed donors comprised approximately 290 gigabases of sequencing data and about 90 million unique TCR sequences. Among the roughly 430 genotyped donors, 75% to 90% belonged to the genetic ancestry cluster associated with self-reported Caucasian donors. The aim of the study was to test whether cataloging public T cell receptors could identify signatures of past pathogen exposure. The study profiled the T cell repertoires of more than 500 subjects by immunosequencing and related them to cytomegalovirus serostatus. Along with the roughly 670-subject first cohort, a separate validation cohort of over a hundred different subjects was used. To predict cytomegalovirus infection status, the study combined high-throughput TCR immunosequencing, statistical association of individual TCRs with disease status, and machine learning. A later analysis re-analyzed previously published TCR beta repertoires from 660 or so donors and added high-resolution HLA genotyping to study TCR occurrence patterns. In the later analysis, no new phenotypic data were used to find candidate immune exposures; instead, reliance was placed on TCR beta sequences and their occurrence across donors. To decide whether each TCR beta V gene segment behaved as functional or pseudogenic, an earlier analysis of approximately 620 of the donors relied on high-throughput TCR beta sequencing. Donor age, sex, ethnicity and CMV serostatus were collected together with the repertoire data. A later genetic analysis took genome-wide SNP genotypes for about 65% of the 666 donors and used that subset as a discovery cohort. Every repertoire in the discovery cohort had been generated on one and the same sequencing platform. HLA typing included class I and class II loci at four-digit resolution. The number of donors typed differed by locus, with roughly 629-640 for A, B, C, DRB1 and DQB1, more than 500 for DQA1, approximately 570 for DPA1, and roughly 450 for DPB1. Roughly 5 DR-DQ haplotypes were treated as single units for association and clustering because of strong linkage in the cohort. Among a few hundred genotyped donors of the cohort, an average of about 240,000 unique TCR beta nucleotide sequences were sequenced per donor, roughly 20% of them non-productive.

The full study reports these points: In a later analysis, several top co-occurrence clusters were reported to appear linked to parvovirus B19, influenza, CMV and Epstein-Barr virus. In vitro tests confirmed that a few of the cytomegalovirus-associated TCR beta chains recognize cytomegalovirus antigens. Immune exposure information for the cohort was limited to CMV serostatus. An earlier analysis of approximately 600 of the donors showed that most TCR beta V segments appeared in productive rearrangements either about 90% or about 30% of the time, which broadly matched IMGT annotations. When HLA alleles, especially DR and DQ, strongly co-occurred, TCR associations were difficult to assign to individual alleles. A group of highly shared sequence variants was considered likely to be a technical artifact of the sequencing pipeline. Because counts were too low, 15 or so rarely observed V segments, including chromosome 9 orphons, were excluded from the earlier analysis of 587 of the donors. According to a later analysis, TCR association rates differed among HLA loci, with DRB1 alleles showing the most associated TCRs and HLA-C alleles showing the fewest. In a later analysis, about 17,000 TCR beta sequences were associated with specific HLA alleles at a false discovery rate of 0.05. Across donors, most TCR sequences were observed very rarely, whereas some public TCRs were present in many individuals. A later genetic analysis associated a missense DCLRE1C variant with V-gene and J-gene trimming of TCR beta chains, and an independent cohort replicated the association. A further reported finding was that TCR beta sequences accurately predicted the HLA-A and HLA-B alleles for most subjects in the first cohort. A later analysis found that most CMV-associated TCR beta chains appeared HLA-restricted, with HLA associations seemingly driven largely by CMV exposure. In this cohort, only TCR beta chains were sequenced, and detectable features were limited by the absence of alpha or paired-chain data. The study gave a list of some 150 TCR beta chains associated with cytomegalovirus. The authors suggested that the approach could potentially be generalized to other disease states and immunological phenotypes. The classifier was reported to diagnose cytomegalovirus status with high specificity and sensitivity in both the original cohort and the validation cohort. Compared with the 666-donor mean, donors in an Asian-associated ancestry cluster had fewer N-insertions in productive TCRs, according to a later genetic analysis. Compared with equally common non-associated chains, HLA-associated TCR beta chains in a later analysis were more clonally expanded and had lower generation probabilities. Sequencing depth was assumed to be roughly uniform across donors in the presence/absence analyses, though that assumption may not hold. HLA typing was unavailable for some donors at each locus, so association tests used only the typed subset. Linkage disequilibrium might explain the correlated functional status among segregating V segments, but an unknown experimental factor could not be ruled out.

This clone was counted a few times. The target of this receptor is not known. The input lacks base qualities; no much larger clone sits a single base away. Library method: the immunoSEQ multiplex PCR assay. A mixture of 60 forward primers for TCR Vbeta segments and 13 reverse primers for TCR Jbeta segments was used in the multiplex PCR. Amplification of the CDR3 region of rearranged TCR beta genes was performed with a multiplex PCR assay on genomic DNA. On the Illumina HiSeq System, the amplified TCR beta libraries were sequenced as 87-base-pair reads. For the original study's pipeline: A later analysis counted approximately 74 million unique TCR beta chains across the 550 to 750 repertoires, and around 9.9 million of these chains were shared by at least two donors. A nearest-neighbor algorithm error-corrected the raw reads and collapsed the reads into unique sequences, merging closely related sequences to remove PCR and sequencing errors. V, D and J gene segments were assigned by aligning CDR3 sequences to IMGT reference sequences. Each retained sequence needed at least a six-nucleotide match to both a V gene segment and a J gene segment. Rearrangements were called productive when the CDR3 lacked stop codons and stayed in frame with V and J; all others were non-productive. Following IMGT convention, CDR3 was defined as the stretch from the second conserved V-encoded cysteine to the conserved J-encoded phenylalanine. The earlier analysis of 587 of the donors excluded any sequence lacking an unambiguous match to a single V gene segment. An earlier analysis of 587 of the donors called V segments functional above 56.7% productive rearrangements and segregating when the between-donor standard deviation exceeded 5%. A statistical classification framework was developed to diagnose cytomegalovirus status using the catalog of TCR beta chain sequences. A later analysis assigned V and J genes by comparing TCR nucleotide sequences with IMGT/GENE-DB human TR gene sequences. The TCRdist pipeline was used in a later analysis to assign CDR3 sequences and most-parsimonious VDJ recombination scenarios. A later analysis defined each TCR beta chain by its CDR3 amino acid sequence plus V-gene family, and excluded reads lacking a unique V-gene family. In a later analysis, 500 to 700 highly shared, low-generation-probability nucleotide sequences were removed to address suspected cross-contamination and a sequencing artifact. In a later analysis, a clonal expansion index was calculated for each public chain from normalized within-repertoire ranks of inferred template counts. In a later analysis, generation probabilities were computed using a VDJ recombination model fitted to out-of-frame rearrangements, and the results were checked against IGoR. In a later analysis, TCR-TCR, TCR-HLA and TCR-CMV co-occurrence was scored with hypergeometric tests, and a repertoire-size bias correction was applied to TCR pairs. In a later analysis, false discovery rates were estimated by permuting HLA or CMV assignments 20 times. In a later analysis, co-occurring TCRs were grouped using DBSCAN, with TCRdist sequence similarity added in when clustering inside HLA-allele-positive subsets. Repertoires with fewer than 30,000 or more than 120,000 public chains, plus five repertoires with anomalous nucleotide sharing, were excluded from co-occurrence clustering. TCRdb carries this immuneACCESS record with in-frame sequences only. Its versions omit some clonotypes, under half of them owing to an unresolved V gene in the studies checked, with the rest unexplained. For V, J and clone size, that table is used; D and trimming come from the DNA. Present in this sample are about 120,000 clones, less than 10% of which were seen just once. The top ten clones comprise around 6% of the sample.

In total, approximately 700 healthy bone marrow donors made up the cohort. All cohort members were sampled while nominally healthy, although unrecorded immune exposures were likely present. The donor tested CMV seropositive, placing the donor among the 289 seropositive members of the cohort. A peripheral blood sample was collected from each donor, and TCR beta sequencing was performed on peripheral blood mononuclear cells. Genomic DNA extraction from the blood cell samples was performed with the Qiagen DNeasy Blood Extraction Kit. Source material: PBMCs. This TCR was recovered from a woman between 35 and 50 years old in good health and CMV-seropositive.

In nucleotides, the sequence is TGTGCCTGGAGTGACTTCGGTCGCGGAAACATTCAGTACTTC. Protein translation: CAWSDFGRGNIQYF. The rearranged segments are TRBV30 and TRBJ2-4; the D gene is unclear. V is cut by 1 base and J by 6 bases, and the space between the germline ends is 13 bases. The germline V gene (reference sequence) sets CDR1 to GTSNPN and CDR2 to SVGIG. The CDR3 runs 14 residues from the cysteine to the phenylalanine. Just CDR3 DNA is preserved here, 42 bases in frame from base 1.